These T cell receptor beta chains were read from a single sample in a study of blood T cells in healthy people across ages. TCRdb re-analysed the 5' RACE reads in MiXCR, keeping a single row per CDR3 protein. The sample gives more than 650,000 distinct CDR3 sequences, roughly 25% of which show up once; 2.5% to 3.5% is in the top ten. These data also featured in a second study, about T cells of mothers and their children.

Source material: blood. All receptors come from a boy aged 5 to 17 in good health. Each CDR3 is given with its conserved first and last residue. A D gene is named only where the DNA matches it firmly. Part of the rows lack a size; the others show once, few, many or a class for expanded clones.

J gene,D gene,clone size,V gene,CDR3 protein,CDR3 DNA
TRBJ2-1,.,.,TRBV2,CASTWTKYNEQFF,TGTGCCAGCACCTGGACCAAGTACAATGAGCAGTTCTTC
TRBJ1-2,TRBD1,few,TRBV11-2,CASSGWDRVTRGYTF,TGTGCCAGCAGCGGCTGGGACAGGGTAACGAGAGGCTACACCTTC
TRBJ2-4,.,.,TRBV7-6,CASSLEPGGRNIAKNIQYF,TGTGCCAGCAGCTTAGAACCGGGGGGCAGAAATATAGCCAAAAACATTCAGTACTTC
TRBJ2-7,.,.,TRBV28,CASSLDGAPYEQYF,TGTGCCAGCAGTTTGGACGGGGCCCCCTACGAGCAGTACTTC
TRBJ1-2,.,.,TRBV7-6,CASSPIGAYGYTF,TGTGCCAGCAGCCCCATCGGCGCGTATGGCTACACCTTC
TRBJ1-4,.,many,TRBV28,CASSPWGGTNEKLFF,TGTGCCAGCAGCCCGTGGGGGGGAACTAATGAAAAACTGTTTTTT
TRBJ2-5,.,few,TRBV28,CASSFSDRPQETQYF,TGTGCCAGCAGTTTCTCAGACAGACCACAAGAGACCCAGTACTTC
TRBJ1-2,.,few,TRBV24-1,CATSGYTF,TGTGCCACCAGTGGCTACACCTTC
TRBJ2-5,.,few,TRBV20-1,CSARDYQGRETQYF,TGCAGTGCTAGAGATTATCAGGGGCGGGAGACCCAGTACTTC
TRBJ2-7,.,.,TRBV6-6,CASRDGNYEQYF,TGTGCCAGCCGGGACGGGAACTACGAGCAGTACTTC
TRBJ2-1,TRBD2,.,TRBV9,CASQRMASGPNEQFF,TGTGCCAGCCAGCGGATGGCTAGCGGCCCCAATGAGCAGTTCTTC
TRBJ1-1,.,.,TRBV2,CASSWESAWGTEAFF,TGTGCCAGCAGTTGGGAATCCGCTTGGGGCACTGAAGCTTTCTTT
TRBJ1-2,.,.,TRBV18,CASPFDIQDFYGYTF,TGTGCCAGCCCATTTGACATACAAGATTTCTATGGCTACACCTTC
TRBJ2-5,TRBD2,few,TRBV5-1,CASSLVAGGPRETQYF,TGCGCCAGCAGCTTGGTCGCGGGGGGCCCTCGGGAGACCCAGTACTTC
TRBJ1-3,.,.,TRBV9,CASSVGQGIGNTIYF,TGTGCCAGCAGCGTAGGTCAGGGGATCGGAAACACCATATATTTT
TRBJ2-7,.,few,TRBV5-1,CASHGASYEQYF,TGCGCCAGCCACGGAGCTTCCTACGAGCAGTACTTC
TRBJ2-2,.,few,TRBV5-1,CASSLALIRDVTGELFF,TGCGCCAGCAGCTTGGCCCTAATACGCGACGTGACCGGGGAGCTGTTTTTT
TRBJ1-1,.,few,TRBV27,CASSHGRRPETEAFF,TGTGCCAGCAGCCACGGCCGGCGCCCTGAAACTGAAGCTTTCTTT
TRBJ1-2,.,many,TRBV5-6,CASSPTRGTFGGYGYTF,TGTGCCAGCAGCCCGACCCGGGGGACCTTTGGGGGCTATGGCTACACCTTC
TRBJ2-2,.,.,TRBV5-1,CASSLGQRANTGELFF,TGCGCCAGCAGCTTGGGTCAGCGAGCGAACACCGGGGAGCTGTTTTTT
TRBJ2-7,.,many,TRBV4-1,CASSQAAGEQYF,TGCGCCAGCAGCCAGGCCGCCGGCGAGCAGTACTTC
TRBJ2-5,TRBD1,few,TRBV2,CASGSGQTVPRYF,TGTGCCAGCGGATCGGGACAGACGGTCCCACGGTACTTC
TRBJ1-2,.,.,TRBV6-5,CASSYSGPANYGYTF,TGTGCCAGCAGTTACTCAGGGCCGGCTAACTATGGCTACACCTTC
TRBJ2-7,.,.,TRBV12-3/TRBV12-4,CASNNDGSSYEQYF,TGTGCCAGCAACAACGACGGGAGCTCCTACGAGCAGTACTTC
TRBJ2-5,.,.,TRBV11-2,CASRRLRGLYF,TGTGCCAGCCGCCGATTGCGGGGCCTCTACTTC
TRBJ2-1,TRBD2,.,TRBV12-5,CASGQGTSGDNEQFF,TGTGCTAGTGGCCAAGGGACTAGCGGGGACAACGAGCAGTTCTTC
TRBJ2-5,TRBD1,.,TRBV9,CASSTRTGFGETQYF,TGTGCCAGCAGCACCCGGACAGGGTTTGGAGAGACCCAGTACTTC
TRBJ1-2,TRBD1,.,TRBV7-9,CASSLEPRDRDYGYTF,TGTGCCAGCAGCTTAGAACCGCGGGACAGGGACTATGGCTACACCTTC
TRBJ2-7,TRBD2,.,TRBV27,CASSSYSGEAYEQYF,TGTGCCAGCAGTTCCTATAGCGGGGAGGCCTACGAGCAGTACTTC
TRBJ2-7,.,.,TRBV3-1,CASSQGGTPYEQYF,TGTGCCAGCAGCCAAGGGGGGACGCCTTACGAGCAGTACTTC
TRBJ2-3,.,.,TRBV11-2,CASSLDARTDTQYF,TGTGCCAGCAGCTTAGACGCTCGCACAGATACGCAGTATTTT
TRBJ2-7,TRBD2,few,TRBV20-1,CSASPGLAYEQYF,TGCAGTGCTAGTCCGGGACTAGCTTACGAGCAGTACTTC
TRBJ1-6,.,few,TRBV5-6,CASSFGQGDSPLHF,TGTGCCAGCAGCTTCGGCCAGGGTGATTCACCCCTCCACTTT
TRBJ2-7,.,.,TRBV5-1,CASSLAGMYEQYF,TGCGCCAGCAGCCTCGCCGGGATGTACGAGCAGTACTTC
TRBJ2-5,.,.,TRBV7-2,CASRPGAAQETQYF,TGTGCCAGCAGGCCCGGGGCGGCGCAAGAGACCCAGTACTTC
TRBJ2-2,.,.,TRBV6-6,CASSWGSANTGELFF,TGTGCCAGCAGCTGGGGGTCGGCTAACACCGGGGAGCTGTTTTTT
TRBJ2-3,.,.,TRBV5-1,CASSSLGTGSDTQYF,TGCGCCAGCAGCTCCCTTGGTACAGGGTCAGATACGCAGTATTTT
TRBJ1-1,.,.,TRBV3-1,CASSQDIRAEAFF,TGTGCCAGCAGCCAAGATATAAGGGCTGAAGCTTTCTTT
TRBJ1-3,.,few,TRBV11-2,CASSPVAGNTIYF,TGTGCCAGCAGCCCGGTGGCTGGAAACACCATATATTTT
TRBJ2-5,.,.,TRBV9,CGSSAWDLEETQYF,TGTGGCAGCAGCGCCTGGGACTTAGAAGAGACCCAGTACTTC
TRBJ1-1,.,few,TRBV7-9,CASTELGRTVGAEAFF,TGTGCCAGCACCGAACTAGGGCGGACAGTGGGGGCTGAAGCTTTCTTT
TRBJ2-1,.,few,TRBV5-1,CASNLEDRPYYNEQFF,TGCGCCAGCAACTTGGAGGACAGACCTTACTACAATGAGCAGTTCTTC
TRBJ2-7,.,once,TRBV10-3,CAISATGAPGEQYF,TGTGCCATCAGTGCCACAGGAGCCCCTGGCGAGCAGTACTTC
TRBJ2-3,TRBD2,.,TRBV4-1,CASSQERAGLADTQYF,TGCGCCAGCAGCCAAGAAAGGGCGGGACTAGCAGATACGCAGTATTTT
TRBJ1-4,TRBD1,.,TRBV6-5,CASSSTPQGGGEKLFF,TGTGCCAGCAGTTCCACACCACAGGGGGGGGGTGAAAAACTGTTTTTT
TRBJ2-5,TRBD2,.,TRBV29-1,CSAGTSGGPQYF,TGCAGCGCAGGGACTAGCGGGGGACCCCAGTACTTC
TRBJ2-7,TRBD1,.,TRBV6-6,CASSTRQGLSYEQYF,TGTGCCAGCAGTACCAGACAGGGGCTATCCTACGAGCAGTACTTC